Below are 8 T cell receptor beta chains sequenced from a single sample in a study of cytomegalovirus exposure and HLA in healthy donors. The PCR ran on 60 Vbeta and 13 Jbeta primers. Profiled with immunoSEQ multiplex PCR; TCRdb holds only in-frame clones, not every one. The table lists roughly 200,000 clones, 8.5% to 10% of them singletons, with roughly 1.3% in the top ten. The sequenced sample was PBMCs. Every receptor here comes from a woman in her 30s in good health and CMV-seropositive.

This clone was seen only a few times. The chain carries TRBV5-4 and TRBJ2-2; the D gene is possibly TRBD1 (6 bases). Trimming removed 3 bases at V and 4 bases at J, with 19 bases between. The CDR3 has 17 amino acids. Germline CDR1 and CDR2: SGHNT and YYREEE (reference sequence). CDR3 in DNA: TGTGCCAGCAGCTCTCCCCAGGCAGGGGCGACCACCGGGGAGCTGTTTTTT. Its translation: CASSSPQAGATTGELFF.

This clone was recorded a few times. J is TRBJ2-1 and V is TRBV30; 10 positions agree with TRBD2. Germline V gene lookup returns CDR1 GTSNPN and CDR2 SVGIG (reference sequence). CDR3 length equals 12 residues. V lost 5 bases and J lost 9; bases outside the gene matches: 4. In DNA form, the CDR3 reads TGTGCCTGGTCTCTAGCGGGAGTTGAGCAGTTCTTC. Protein: CAWSLAGVEQFF.

This clone showed up just a few times. The V gene is TRBV7-2, the J gene TRBJ2-5; TRBD2 aligns across 8 bases. The V segment lost 6 bases and the J segment 4 bases; nucleotides outside the gene matches: 7. The CDR3 extends over 14 amino acids. The germline V gene has CDR1 SGHTA and CDR2 FQGNSA. The CDR3: CASSPKGLAETQYF. The CDR3, as DNA: TGTGCCAGCAGTCCCAAAGGACTAGCAGAGACCCAGTACTTC.

The J gene is TRBJ1-5, the V gene TRBV7-2; TRBD1 agrees at 9 bases. CDR3 length: 17 amino acids. CDR1 and CDR2 from the germline V gene are SGHTA and FQGNSA. V lost 4 bases and J lost 0; bases outside the gene matches: 7. The CDR3 region is CASSSQWTGVSNQPQHF. The CDR3 DNA follows: TGTGCCAGCAGCTCCCAATGGACAGGGGTTAGCAATCAGCCCCAGCATTTT.

This clone was picked up a small number of times. The CDR3 sequence: CASSLDYSSTDTQYF. CDR3 coding DNA: TGTGCCAGCAGCTTAGATTACTCGAGCACAGATACGCAGTATTTT. The V call is TRBV7-2, the J call TRBJ2-3; D remains unclear. The V end was cut by 1 base, the J end by 0 bases, with 8 bases between. The length of the CDR3 is 15 residues. CDR1 is SGHTA and CDR2 is FQGNSA in the germline V gene.

This clone was detected only a few times. J is TRBJ1-2 and V is TRBV7-9; 9 bases match TRBD1. The trim removed 5 bases at V and 4 bases at J, leaving 8 bases unmatched. The CDR3 totals 15 residues. Per germline, CDR1 SEHNR and CDR2 FQNEAQ (reference sequence). The CDR3 DNA is TGTGCCAGCAGCCCAAACAGGGGGCAGGTCTATGGCTACACCTTC. Protein product: CASSPNRGQVYGYTF.

The chain couples TRBV6-1 to TRBJ2-3; D is undetermined. Germline lookup yields CDR1 MNHNS and CDR2 SASEGT. V lost 7 bases and J lost 2, with 13 bases in between. CDR3 length equals 14 residues. The CDR3 loop is CASIPMEFTDTQYF. CDR3 DNA: TGTGCCAGCATTCCCATGGAGTTCACAGATACGCAGTATTTT.

In this sample, this clone turned up many times. In DNA form, the CDR3 reads TGTGCCAGCAGTGAAGAGGGGAATCAGCCCCAGCATTTT. Amino acids: CASSEEGNQPQHF. This rearrangement joins TRBV6-1 to TRBJ1-5, with D maybe TRBD1 (5 bases). V lost 1 base and J 4 bases, leaving 5 bases between the germline ends. The CDR3 spans 13 residues. CDR1 MNHNS and CDR2 SASEGT come from the germline V gene.